This section outlines one TCR beta chain sequence together with its context. Antigen: not known. Trimming took 2 bases from V and 5 from J, leaving 10 bases between them. The CDR3 is 13 amino acids. From germline, CDR1 is MNHEY and CDR2 SVGAGI. This entry comes from a study of shared clonotypes between healthy human individuals. Broader study findings: Naive subsets, compared against memory subsets, generally had larger estimated richness values. Among donors, clonotype sharing was expected to be affected by sequencing depth. It was the non-shared clonotypes that had lower generation probabilities than clonotypes shared by all four donors.

It was at deep level that the assay was run. This table comes from immunoSEQ multiplex PCR, and its TCRdb copy is limited to in-frame clones, with some not included. The repertoire holds more than 400,000 clones, with almost 97% as singletons. Sequencing was done on a sample of naive CD4+ T cells sorted from blood. The subset denotes: CD45RA+ positively selected. The receptor was derived from a woman aged 25 to 39 in good health. This chain links TRBV6-5 with TRBJ2-7, with D possibly matching TRBD1 (6 bases). CDR3 sequence reads: CASSYVRGDEQYF. The CDR3 nucleotides are TGTGCCAGCAGTTACGTCAGGGGTGACGAGCAGTACTTC.